This T cell receptor (beta chain) was sequenced during a study of OX40 agonist ivuxolimab in advanced cancers. Turning to the study itself: Cohort: more than 75% men, mean age about 60, aged about 23 to 80.

The protocol was immunoSEQ multiplex PCR, while the TCRdb copy is restricted to in-frame clones and leaves out a portion. Of roughly 66,000 clones in the sample, 80% to 85% were seen once. Germline CDR1 is SGHTS and CDR2 is YDEGEE. The CDR3 is 13 amino acids. Trimming took off 3 bases at V and 9 bases at J, with 13 bases between the two ends. Samples of blood were obtained at baseline, on cycle 4 day 1, and on cycle 7 day 1. V usage is TRBV5-8 and J usage is TRBJ1-5; D is unresolved. Sequencing was performed on CD4+ or CD8+ T cells sorted from blood, taken in a trial of the OX40 agonist ivuxolimab. The sequence was collected from an adult with an advanced solid tumor such as melanoma, head and neck, liver or kidney cancer. The DNA of the CDR3 is TGTGCCAGCAGCTCCACCTTGGGGTCGCCCCAGCATTTT. It specifies CASSSTLGSPQHF.